This entry describes one TCR beta chain. Germline loops: CDR1 GTSNPN, CDR2 SVGIG (reference sequence). V was clipped by 5 bases and J by 5 bases, with 6 bases between them. CDR3 length: 10 amino acids. Profiling relied on immunoSEQ multiplex PCR, and the TCRdb table lists in-frame clones only, not all of them. Of about half a million clones in the sample, 89% are singletons; the top ten hold over 1.5%. As for treatment: 15 to 20 received Ad26.COV2.S at low or high dose, single or two shots; several received placebo; per-sample allocation not given. Samples came from day 63 after the first vaccine or placebo injection. The data belong to a study of Ad26.COV2.S vaccination and SARS-CoV-2 variants.

This chain uses TRBV30 with TRBJ1-2, with D unresolved. Sample: peripheral blood, taken in a trial of Ad26.COV2.S vaccine versus placebo. The clonotype comes from a person between 18 and 65 years old who received the Ad26.COV2.S COVID-19 vaccine or a placebo. The CDR3 sequence: CAWGVYGYTF. The CDR3 DNA reads as TGTGCCTGGGGGGTGTATGGCTACACCTTC.